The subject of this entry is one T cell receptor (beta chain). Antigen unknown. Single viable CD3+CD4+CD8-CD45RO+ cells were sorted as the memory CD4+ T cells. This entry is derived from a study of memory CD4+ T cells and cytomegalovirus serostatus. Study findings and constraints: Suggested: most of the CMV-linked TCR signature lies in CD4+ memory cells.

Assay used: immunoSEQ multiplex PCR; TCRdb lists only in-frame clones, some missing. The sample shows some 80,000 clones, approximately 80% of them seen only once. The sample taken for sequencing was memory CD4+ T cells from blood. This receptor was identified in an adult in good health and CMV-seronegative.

The CDR3, as DNA: TGTGCCAGCTCACCGGGACAGCCTAATTCACCCCTCCACTTT. Protein product: CASSPGQPNSPLHF. The chain employs TRBV18 and TRBJ1-6, with 7 bases that match TRBD1. The CDR3 is 14 amino acids. Unmatched junction bases numbered 2, after V lost 3 bases and J lost 6 bases. The germline gives CDR1 KGHSH, CDR2 LQKENI.